These T cell receptor beta chains were read from a single sample in a study of blood T cell repertoires in COVID-19. Sequencing was performed with immunoSEQ multiplex PCR; in TCRdb, only in-frame clones are kept and a portion is missing. This repertoire shows about 430,000 clones, around 90% found once; its top ten account for approximately 0.92%. Material for sequencing was peripheral blood. The source is a man younger than 35 with COVID-19, enrolled during active disease. Each CDR3 is given with its conserved first and last residue. The D gene is left open where the match is weak.

v_gene	d_gene	j_gene	CDR3aa
TRBV27	-	TRBJ1-6	CASSVAGGARNSPLHF
TRBV6-1	TRBD1	TRBJ1-5	CASSEVGGQGSNQPQHF
TRBV6-1	-	TRBJ2-5	CASSEIAVQETQYF
TRBV9	-	TRBJ1-1	CASNPGFENTEAFF
TRBV4-2	-	TRBJ1-3	CASSTREASGNTIYF
TRBV11-3	-	TRBJ2-5	CASSIVGGGQTQYF
TRBV2	TRBD1	TRBJ1-1	CASSSRTGTTEAFF
TRBV2	-	TRBJ1-1	CATGQRNTEAFF
TRBV27	TRBD1	TRBJ1-2	CASSLKDRGGNYGYTF
TRBV7-3	-	TRBJ2-2	CASSKEGQNTGELFF
TRBV3-1/TRBV3-2	-	TRBJ2-3	CASAGEPDTQYF
TRBV28	-	TRBJ1-6	CASSLSYNSPLHF
TRBV28	TRBD2	TRBJ2-7	CASKGGGSSYEQYF
TRBV18	-	TRBJ1-3	CASSPDTNSGNTIYF
TRBV2	TRBD1	TRBJ2-2	CASSETGEGADTGELFF
TRBV2	-	TRBJ1-2	CASSKENRAVHGYTF
TRBV7-8	TRBD2	TRBJ2-2	CASSPRLAGVTGELFF
TRBV2	TRBD2	TRBJ2-1	CASSERVPGGQFF
TRBV2	TRBD2	TRBJ2-2	CASKAGLAGELFF
TRBV19	-	TRBJ2-5	CASTLDRIRETQYF
TRBV2	-	TRBJ1-2	CASERGGNYGYTF
TRBV30	TRBD2	TRBJ2-1	CAWETSAVYNEQFF
TRBV4-1	TRBD2	TRBJ2-3	CASSYWTSGTDTQYF
TRBV5-1	TRBD2	TRBJ2-2	CASSLAGGPGELFF
TRBV30	TRBD1	TRBJ1-1	CAWIRGLGEAFF
TRBV4-1	-	TRBJ1-1	CASSQDRENTEAFF
TRBV2	-	TRBJ2-3	CASSETESTDTQYF
TRBV30	TRBD1	TRBJ2-7	CAWSRDSLYEQYF
TRBV19	-	TRBJ1-5	CASQQGHSNQPQHF
TRBV30	-	TRBJ1-1	CAWTRNSLNTEAFF
TRBV7-2	TRBD2	TRBJ2-3	CASSFDGGAVTQYF
TRBV6-6	-	TRBJ1-5	CASSLVMGASVGQPQHF
TRBV11-2	-	TRBJ2-1	CASSLGGREFNEQFF
TRBV6-2/TRBV6-3	TRBD1	TRBJ1-1	CASSYQTGLAEAFF
TRBV5-1	-	TRBJ1-1	CASRGVGAPNTEAFF
TRBV14	-	TRBJ2-5	CASSRLRDQETQYF
TRBV13	TRBD2	TRBJ2-1	CASSLPPGGGEQFF
TRBV7-9	TRBD2	TRBJ2-2	CASTQSGAWNTGELFF
TRBV6-5	TRBD1	TRBJ2-1	CASSYGTGPRNEQFF
TRBV2	-	TRBJ2-3	CASILSLPDTQYF
TRBV5-5	TRBD1	TRBJ1-5	CASSLGGQLYSNQPQHF
TRBV5-1	-	TRBJ2-3	CASSARQDTDTQYF
TRBV11-3	-	TRBJ2-2	CASSPRGFGELFF
TRBV12-3/TRBV12-4	-	TRBJ2-2	CASRRGTTGELFF
TRBV10-2	-	TRBJ2-7	CASGSGTAYEQYF
TRBV18	TRBD1	TRBJ2-7	CASHDDDRGLNEQYF
TRBV10-1	-	TRBJ2-7	CASSGDRSYEQYF
TRBV4-2	-	TRBJ2-5	CASSQDNGLMETQYF
TRBV6-5	TRBD1	TRBJ2-7	CASRAGQGSYEQYF
TRBV2	TRBD2	TRBJ2-7	CASSGDSGAYEQYF
TRBV19	-	TRBJ1-2	CASSSRQEWSSGYTF
TRBV5-3	-	TRBJ2-3	CARTPLRDPITQYF
TRBV21-1	-	TRBJ2-7	CASSKVKGQRGSYEQYF
TRBV25-1	-	TRBJ2-7	CASSEYGRIYEQYF